This T cell receptor (beta chain) is from a study of beta chain features in type 1 diabetes (dated by TCRdb to between 2018 and 2020). Some background on the complete study: Mean age, gender distribution, total cell number and subset yield did not differ between patients and healthy donors. In the study, recently diagnosed type 1 diabetes patients and matched healthy donors were compared on the TCRB repertoires of their sorted circulating CD4+ T cell subsets. A total of approximately 100 million sorted cells were examined across all samples, and the number of cells per subset was strongly correlated with RNA yield. Naive and central memory subsets were obtained from all 28 donors, but regulatory and stem cell-like memory subsets were isolated from only 8 patients and roughly eight healthy donors. The full study reports these points: PCR may preferentially amplify shorter templates, but because patient and control samples were amplified and corrected together, any resulting skew would affect both groups equally. Patients with type 1 diabetes made fewer insertions and deleted more nucleotides at VDJ recombination sites, implying thymic rearrangement abnormalities. Because cDNA was sequenced instead of genomic DNA, highly expressing activated cells could be over-represented, though the groups showed no difference in activation or CD3 levels. The naive, central memory and regulatory TCRB repertoires appeared to resemble one another more closely among patients than among healthy donors. Only small numbers of individuals were included in the HLA sub-analyses, which left unresolved whether HLA type had any influence on TCRB rearrangement. A moderate but significant shortening of TCRB CDR3 length was observed in type 1 diabetes patients in all four CD4+ subsets.

About this clone itself: The antigen it binds to is not known. Within one base of it there is no much larger clone, and no base qualities were kept.

Each donor gave one peripheral blood draw, about 100 mL on average, collected into heparinised tubes. Naive, central memory, regulatory and stem cell-like memory CD4+ T cells were sorted on a BD FACSAria II using a panel including CD45RO, CCR7, CD25, CD127, CD95 and CD27. All sorted populations exceeded 98% purity. PBMCs were separated immediately by Lymphoprep density gradient centrifugation and were stained directly, without being cultured. So that batch effects would be minimized, each experiment stained and sorted samples in pairs, pairing one healthy donor with one patient. From V the trimming removes 0 bases and from J it removes 5 bases, while the gene matches leave 12 bases of the junction unaccounted for. Reading from cysteine to phenylalanine, the CDR3 counts 17 amino acids. The read is trimmed to its CDR3 DNA, 51 bases read in frame from base 1. CDR1 and CDR2 were assigned from the germline V gene as SGDLS and YYNGEE.

The High Capacity cDNA Reverse Transcription Kit was used to reverse transcribe all of the isolated RNA, meaning that expressed TCRB transcripts were what got sequenced. Deep immunoSEQ sequencing was applied to naive, central memory and regulatory T cell samples, giving an average of roughly 3.5 million total reads per sample. Sorted cells were lysed in RLT buffer, and RNA was extracted using DNase-treated RNeasy Micro or Mini kits according to cell number. Each cell subset was processed on its own to prevent cross-contamination, while patient and healthy donor samples were processed together. The immunoSEQ multiplex PCR was used to amplify TCRB sequences from cDNA, yielding 87-bp fragments that span the CDR3 region. Sequencing of the amplicons was done on the Illumina HiSeq platform. On the study's bioinformatics: PCR bias was corrected computationally using synthetic template baselines, and reads within Hamming distance 2 were collapsed, with unmergeable singletons discarded. Reads were aligned against IMGT to assign V, D and J genes, CDR3 length and insertions or deletions at six rearrangement sites. Within each subset, clonotype counts were normalized to the number of sorted cells before true diversity and Gini coefficients were calculated with the tcR R package. Repertoire sharing was quantified using the overlap coefficient calculated on TCRB nucleotide sequences. Out-of-frame TCRB sequences from naive cells were analyzed as a proxy for the pre-selection repertoire. Entries here come from immuneACCESS through TCRdb and include only in-frame sequences with V and J called. Some clones fail to appear in such tables; in the studies checked, an unresolved V gene covers under half of the shortfall, and the cause of the remainder is unknown. V, J and clone size are those of that table, while D and trimming were read from the DNA. In this sample the table shows 350,000 to 400,000 clones, more than 13% of which occur a single time. Roughly 0.019% of the sample is in the top ten clones.

The sequenced material came from naive CD4+ T cells from blood. The cell subset or site label on this specimen signifies: true naive CD4+ T cells. This sequence uses TRBV9 and TRBJ2-5; the junction holds 8 bases that match TRBD2. The source of this sequence is a woman between 18 and 29 years old in good health. This receptor has the CDR3 CASSVGVAGTLGETQYF. The nucleotides are TGTGCCAGCAGCGTAGGGGTAGCGGGAACCTTGGGGGAGACCCAGTACTTC.